The 3 T cell receptor beta chains listed next were all sequenced from one sample in a study of cytomegalovirus exposure and HLA in healthy donors. Primers for the PCR totalled 60 Vbeta and 13 Jbeta. Repertoires were generated with immunoSEQ multiplex PCR, while TCRdb's copy carries only in-frame clones and drops some. The profile shows more than 80,000 clones, less than 80% of them singletons. Sequences were obtained from PBMCs. These receptors were obtained from a man between 60 and 70 years old in good health and CMV-seronegative.

The genes are TRBV5-1 and TRBJ2-5, with a tentative D call TRBD2 (5 bases). With 7 bases removed from V and 3 bases from J, the gap between germline ends came to 10 bases. The CDR3 is made up of 12 amino acids. Germline V gene sequence: CDR1 SGHRS, CDR2 YFSETQ. CDR3 residues: CASYREEETQYF. The CDR3, as DNA: TGCGCCAGCTATCGGGAAGAAGAGACCCAGTACTTC.

This clone was seen a handful of times. The chain joins TRBV7-9 to TRBJ2-5; 9 bases map to TRBD1. The CDR3 contains 18 residues. Germline loops: CDR1 SEHNR, CDR2 FQNEAQ (reference sequence). Losses at the gene ends were 4 bases for V and 0 bases for J; bases not matched to a gene: 12. As DNA, the CDR3 is TGTGCCAGCAGCTCGGGACAGGGTCTCCCCTCGTACCAAGAGACCCAGTACTTC. Translation gives CASSSGQGLPSYQETQYF.

The chain uses TRBV15 and TRBJ2-7, with D perhaps matching TRBD2 (5 bases). V was trimmed by 1 base and J by 7 bases, leaving 8 bases between them. The CDR3 runs 12 residues. CDR1 and CDR2 from the germline V gene are LNHNV and YYDKDF (reference sequence). For the CDR3, the DNA is TGTGCCACCAGCAGAGTCGGGGAAGAGCAGTACGTC. Translated: CATSRVGEEQYV.